Each of the 17 T cell receptor beta chains below was sequenced from the same sample in a study of identical twins. TCRdb re-called the 5' RACE reads with MiXCR, one entry per CDR3 protein. This table holds 1.5 million to 2 million distinct CDR3 sequences, around a third found once. The sample was cord blood. The origin of the receptors is a newborn girl in good health.

The CDR3: CASSVAEMNTEAFF. CDR3 sequence (DNA): TGTGCCAGCAGCGTAGCTGAGATGAACACTGAAGCTTTCTTT. V is TRBV9 and J is TRBJ1-1; D is unresolved. Germline loops: CDR1 SGDLS, CDR2 YYNGEE. V was pared by 0 bases and J by 0 bases, with 6 bases between. The CDR3 has 14 amino acids.

This chain links TRBV2 with TRBJ1-5; tentative D call: TRBD1 (5 bases). The CDR3 totals 15 residues. Per germline, CDR1 SNHLY and CDR2 FYNNEI. V lost 6 bases and J 4 bases, leaving 16 bases between the germline ends. CDR3 loop: CASRPAGFGNQPQHF. Written as DNA, the CDR3 is TGTGCCAGCAGGCCCGCAGGGTTCGGGAATCAGCCCCAGCATTTT.

This clonotype was found many times. The V gene is TRBV20-1, the J gene TRBJ2-7; D unresolved. The ends were cut back, 1 base at V and 4 bases at J, with 11 bases in the middle. The germline V gene has CDR1 DFQATT and CDR2 SNEGSKA (reference sequence). The CDR3 consists of 13 residues. CDR3 loop: CSARVAGVYEQYF. The CDR3 DNA reads as TGCAGTGCTAGAGTCGCCGGCGTTTACGAGCAGTACTTC.

The chain uses TRBV15 and TRBJ2-5, with D perhaps matching TRBD1 (6 bases). V was pared by 2 bases and J by 11 bases, with 21 bases between. The germline gives CDR1 LNHNV, CDR2 YYDKDF (reference sequence). The CDR3 covers 15 residues. The CDR3 region has the DNA TGTGCCACCAGCAGAAACAGGGTTCTCCACAATGAGCAGTACTTC. Protein product: CATSRNRVLHNEQYF.

The rearrangement links TRBV27 to TRBJ2-1; TRBD2 aligns across 10 bases. J lost 7 bases, V lost 2 bases, and 5 bases had no gene match. Germline V lookup: CDR1 MNHEY, CDR2 SMNVEV (reference sequence). The CDR3 loop spans 15 amino acids. The CDR3 DNA follows: TGTGCCAGCAGTTTACTTCTAGCGGGGGAAAATGAGCAGTTCTTC. As protein: CASSLLLAGENEQFF.

The J gene is TRBJ2-5, the V gene TRBV2; TRBD2 agrees at 10 bases. The CDR3 totals 15 residues. The V gene's germline CDR1 is SNHLY and CDR2 FYNNEI. Trimming cost V 5 bases and J 11 bases; bases outside gene matches: 14. The CDR3 region is CASSTESGRAGEQYF. Here the CDR3 DNA reads TGTGCCAGCAGTACCGAAAGCGGGAGGGCGGGTGAGCAGTACTTC. Full variable domain (rest looked up from reference TRBV2 and TRBJ2-5): EPEVTQTPSHQVTQMGQEVILRCVPISNHLYFYWYRQILGQKVEFLVSFYNNEISEKSEIFDDQFSVERPDGSNFTLKIRSTKLEDSAMYFCASSTESGRAGEQYFGPGTRLLVL.

The gene calls are TRBV12-3 or TRBV12-4 and TRBJ1-1; TRBD1 matches 8 bases. The length of the CDR3 is 15 residues. After removal of 5 bases from V and 4 bases from J, the junction contained 9 bases not matched to a gene. CDR3 in amino acids: CASSAHGQGLTEAFF. For the CDR3, the DNA is TGTGCCAGCAGTGCCCACGGACAGGGCCTCACTGAAGCTTTCTTT.

The genes are TRBV7-6 and TRBJ2-3; 7 bases are a match to TRBD2. The CDR3 contains 15 residues. Trimming at V came to 5 bases and at J to 4 bases, leaving 9 bases not matched to a gene. Germline V gene lookup returns CDR1 SGHVS and CDR2 FNYEAQ. CDR3 sequence (DNA): TGTGCCAGCAGCCTCCGGGGGGAGTTCCCAGATACGCAGTATTTT. Amino acids: CASSLRGEFPDTQYF.

This clonotype was seen more than once but under ten times. V usage is TRBV18 and J usage is TRBJ2-7; 8 bases map to TRBD1. This CDR3 has 15 amino acids. V lost 3 bases, J lost 1 base, and 5 bases stayed unmatched. From germline, CDR1 is KGHSH and CDR2 LQKENI. CDR3 sequence: CASSPQGQASYEQYF. The CDR3 DNA sequence: TGTGCCAGCTCACCTCAGGGACAGGCTTCCTACGAGCAGTACTTC.

This clonotype has just a few counts. This sequence joins TRBV4-2 and TRBJ2-7; TRBD2 is a possible D gene (5 bases). V gave up 4 bases and J gave up 2 bases, with 15 bases separating them. The CDR3 covers 15 residues. The germline CDR1 and CDR2 sequences are LGHNA and YNFKEQ. CDR3 residues: CASSRNAGIAYEQYF. In DNA, the CDR3 is TGTGCCAGCAGCCGAAACGCCGGGATCGCCTACGAGCAGTACTTC.

About this clonotype itself: A much larger clonotype is one base distant, so this may be a read error. The chain carries TRBV29-1 and TRBJ2-3, with D tentatively TRBD1 or TRBD2 (5 bases each). Germline CDR1 is SQVTM and CDR2 is ANQGSEA. CDR3 length equals 10 residues. The CDR3 nucleotides are TGCAGCCACGTGGGGGATACGCGGTATTTT. This codes for CSHVGDTRYF.

V and J are TRBV21-1 and TRBJ2-3; TRBD2 was called by the table and not checked on the DNA. TRBV21-1 constitutes a pseudogene. The CDR3 has 13 amino acids. Here the CDR3 DNA reads TGTGCCAGCAGCAATTGGGAGGCAGATACGCAGTATTTT. Translation: CASSNWEADTQYF.

The rearrangement links TRBV6-1 to TRBJ2-1; D possibly uses TRBD1 or TRBD2 (6 bases each). The V and J ends lost 6 bases and 6 bases respectively, with 12 bases between them. The CDR3 covers 13 residues. Germline CDR1 and CDR2: MNHNS and SASEGT. The CDR3 DNA reads TGTGCCAGCAGGGAGGGGGGCCGCAATGAGCAGTTCTTC. It is translated as CASREGGRNEQFF.

This clonotype was counted a few times. The chain combines TRBV2 with TRBJ2-5; the D gene is possibly TRBD2 (5 bases). Germline CDR1 is SNHLY and CDR2 is FYNNEI. The CDR3 totals 15 residues. Trimming removed 5 bases from V and 11 bases from J, with 24 bases in between. Here the CDR3 reads CASSKGIIGNNEQYF. Written as DNA, the CDR3 is TGTGCCAGCAGTAAGGGTATCATCGGGAACAATGAGCAGTACTTC.

This chain links TRBV12-3 or TRBV12-4 with TRBJ2-5; the match to TRBD2 covers 7 bases. Germline trimming cut 5 bases from V and 3 bases from J; bases unmatched to any gene: 3. The CDR3 has 13 residues. CDR3 residues: CASSHGTKETQYF. The CDR3 bases are TGTGCCAGCAGTCACGGGACTAAAGAGACCCAGTACTTC.

V and J are TRBV7-2 and TRBJ2-4; 7 bases line up with TRBD2. The end of the DNA aligns better with TRBJ2-5, so the J call may be wrong. This CDR3 is 16 amino acids long. CDR1 is SGHTA, CDR2 FQGNSA, per germline. The CDR3 here is CASTTKVREGQETQYF. As DNA, the CDR3 is TGTGCCAGCACCACTAAGGTCAGGGAGGGTCAAGAGACCCAGTACTTC.

The chain employs TRBV15 and TRBJ2-7; 9 bases match TRBD2. The CDR3 spans 17 residues. CDR1 LNHNV and CDR2 YYDKDF come from the germline V gene (reference sequence). J gave up 0 bases and V 1 base, and 7 bases lay outside the gene matches. DNA of the CDR3: TGTGCCACCAGCAGAGGCCCCGGCGGGAGGGCCTCCTACGAGCAGTACTTC. Residues: CATSRGPGGRASYEQYF.